This T cell receptor beta chain was captured in a study of identical twins. Study-level findings and limits: The models gave estimates that fell short of the out-of-frame TCR alpha sharing seen in monozygotic twins.

Remarks on this clonotype: Its antigen is still unknown.

Germline V gene sequence: CDR1 SGHAT, CDR2 FQNNGV. V lost 5 bases and J 1 base, leaving 17 bases between the germline ends. This CDR3 contains 16 residues. MiXCR was run by TCRdb on the 5' RACE reads, yielding one entry per CDR3 protein. The sample has 1.5 million to 2 million distinct CDR3 sequences; around 33% are singletons. This sequence joins TRBV11-2 and TRBJ2-5, with a possible D match to TRBD2 (5 bases). The sequencing sample was made of cord blood. The source of this sequence is a newborn girl in good health. CDR3 DNA: TGTGCCAGCAGCCCCCACCTTCTAGCCTCCCAAGAGACCCAGTACTTC. Translating it yields CASSPHLLASQETQYF.